These 23 T cell receptor beta chains came from one sample sequenced in a study of beta chain features in type 1 diabetes. Study-level results: Among all four CD4+ subsets, Type 1 diabetes patients had TCRB CDR3s that were moderately but significantly shorter.

The antigens for these receptors are not known. Expressed TCRB transcripts were sequenced after all isolated RNA was converted to cDNA. Sequencing used immunoSEQ multiplex PCR; TCRdb keeps in-frame clones, though not all of them. The sample consists of approximately 160,000 clones, 50% to 70% of them appearing once. The source material was naive CD4+ T cells from blood. The receptors stem from a man aged 30 to 39 with type 1 diabetes.

The chain uses TRBV19 and TRBJ2-3; 8 bases are shared with TRBD1. V was clipped by 6 bases and J by 1 base; unmatched bases: 3. Germline loops: CDR1 LNHDA, CDR2 SQIVND (reference sequence). The CDR3 is 14 amino acids. The CDR3 DNA reads TGTGCCAGTAGCGACAGGGGCGGCACAGATACGCAGTATTTT. Its protein product is CASSDRGGTDTQYF.

The sample holds one count of this clone. The chain couples TRBV4-3 to TRBJ2-1; no clear D gene. The CDR3 spans 13 residues. Looked up from germline, CDR1 is LGHNA and CDR2 is YSLEER. V gave up 0 bases and J gave up 7 bases, with 7 bases separating them. The CDR3 sequence: CASSQDWQNEQFF. In DNA, the CDR3 is TGCGCCAGCAGCCAAGATTGGCAGAATGAGCAGTTCTTC.

V is TRBV2 and J is TRBJ2-5; D is possibly TRBD2 (6 bases). This CDR3 spans 13 amino acids. The germline V gene has CDR1 SNHLY and CDR2 FYNNEI. V lost 6 bases to trimming and J lost 2 bases, with 10 bases between them. The chain's CDR3 is CASSRLGQETQYF. The DNA of the CDR3 is TGTGCCAGCAGCCGACTAGGGCAAGAGACCCAGTACTTC.

As to this clone: Other DNA sequences in the sample encode the same CDR3. The chain couples TRBV9 to TRBJ2-7; maybe TRBD2 (6 bases). Germline values: CDR1 SGDLS, CDR2 YYNGEE. V lost 8 bases and J lost 1, with 16 bases in between. CDR3 length: 14 residues. The CDR3 sequence: CASSPRDSSYEQYF. CDR3 nucleotides: TGTGCCAGTTCCCCCCGGGACTCTTCCTACGAGCAGTACTTC.

The rearrangement joins TRBV5-1 to TRBJ2-7; 9 bases are shared with TRBD1. V lost 1 base to trimming and J lost 6 bases; unmatched junction nucleotides: 5. Germline V lookup: CDR1 SGHRS, CDR2 YFSETQ. This CDR3 is 14 amino acids long. This CDR3 reads CASSLTGGNGEQYF. In nucleotides, the CDR3 is TGCGCCAGCAGCTTGACAGGGGGCAATGGCGAGCAGTACTTC.

In its sample, this clone was seen a few times. One junction end does not reproduce the germline sequence, and a read error may be involved. V is TRBV29-1 and J is TRBJ2-3, with a weak D call TRBD1 (5 bases). CDR3 length: 15 residues. Germline V gene lookup returns CDR1 SQVTM and CDR2 ANQGSEA. In DNA, the CDR3 is TGCAGCGGTGAAGACTCCAAAGGGGGCACAGATACGCAGTATTTT. This encodes CSGEDSKGGTDTQYF.

The chain recombines TRBV15 with TRBJ2-7; 8 bases fit TRBD1. CDR3 length: 14 amino acids. Germline V gene lookup returns CDR1 LNHNV and CDR2 YYDKDF (reference sequence). V trimming: 0 bases; J trimming: 3 bases; junction bases outside the gene matches: 1. The CDR3 reads CATSREDRDYEQYF. CDR3 coding DNA: TGTGCCACCAGCAGAGAGGACAGGGACTACGAGCAGTACTTC.

V and J are TRBV6-5 and TRBJ1-1; no reliable D call. Per the germline V gene, CDR1 is MNHEY and CDR2 is SVGAGI. The CDR3 is 12 amino acids. The V and J ends lost 4 bases and 7 bases respectively, with 10 bases between them. This CDR3 reads CASSSTVGEAFF. CDR3 DNA sequence: TGTGCCAGCAGTTCGACGGTGGGTGAAGCTTTCTTT.

This clone turned up a few times. The CDR3 region has the DNA TGTGCCAGCAGTTTGGGTAGGTACCCTACCTACGAGCAGTACTTC. Translated, it gives CASSLGRYPTYEQYF. The chain has TRBV28 and TRBJ2-7; D remains unclear. V dropped 3 bases and J dropped 2 bases, with 14 bases sitting between them. Germline loops: CDR1 MDHEN, CDR2 SYDVKM. The CDR3 totals 15 residues.

A few counts support this clone. This CDR3 is CASSQDVIGIYGYTF. The CDR3 DNA reads TGTGCCAGCAGCCAAGATGTCATAGGAATCTATGGCTACACCTTC. The chain combines TRBV14 with TRBJ1-2; D is uncertain. The ends were cut back, 0 bases at V and 4 bases at J, with 12 bases in the middle. The CDR3 covers 15 residues. Germline V gene sequence: CDR1 SGHDN, CDR2 FVKESK.

V and J are TRBV29-1 and TRBJ2-5; tentatively, D is TRBD1 (6 bases). The V gene's germline CDR1 is SQVTM and CDR2 ANQGSEA. CDR3 length equals 15 residues. Trimming cost V 4 bases and J 4 bases, with 19 bases left between them. The CDR3 is CSVGQRWGPTETQYF. CDR3 bases: TGCAGCGTTGGACAAAGGTGGGGGCCCACAGAGACCCAGTACTTC.

The chain employs TRBV4-1 and TRBJ2-1; 13 bases line up with TRBD2. The CDR3 sequence is 16 residues long. Germline CDR1 reads MGHRA; CDR2 reads YSYEKL. Trimming took 4 bases from V and 5 from J; bases not matched to a gene: 5. The CDR3: CASSLLGLAGDNEQFF. For the CDR3, the DNA is TGCGCCAGCAGCCTCCTTGGACTAGCGGGGGACAATGAGCAGTTCTTC.

CDR3 loop: CASSQRFPLSTDTQYF. CDR3 nucleotides: TGCGCCAGCAGCCAAAGGTTCCCATTAAGCACAGATACGCAGTATTTT. The chain carries TRBV4-3 and TRBJ2-3; D gene uncertain. V was shortened by 2 bases and J by 0 bases, with 12 bases between the two germline ends. Germline V CDR1 and CDR2: LGHNA, YSLEER. CDR3 size: 16 residues.

V usage is TRBV29-1 and J usage is TRBJ1-2, with D tentatively TRBD1 (6 bases). CDR1 and CDR2 (germline): SQVTM, ANQGSEA. Trimming cost V 1 base and J 2 bases, with 14 bases left between them. This CDR3 spans 15 amino acids. Here the CDR3 reads CSVEGLKGTNYGYTF. CDR3 in DNA: TGCAGCGTTGAAGGATTGAAGGGGACAAACTATGGCTACACCTTC.

Remarks on this clone: The final CDR3 position lacks the conserved phenylalanine or tryptophan, pointing to a likely read error. The DNA is left out, because the CDR3 cannot be placed on it with certainty; the CDR3 is given as TCRdb lists it. The gene calls are TRBV21-1 and TRBJ2-7. TRBV21-1 counts as a pseudogene. Inclusive of both ends, the CDR3 amounts to 9 amino acids. This CDR3 is CASSRRPKI.

The chain links TRBV20-1 to TRBJ2-3; 8 bases are shared with TRBD1. CDR1 is DFQATT, CDR2 SNEGSKA, per germline (reference sequence). The CDR3 spans 11 residues. CDR3 in amino acids: CGRQGPDTQYF. CDR3 DNA: TGCGGGAGACAGGGGCCAGATACGCAGTATTTT.

This chain links TRBV7-9 with TRBJ1-5, with D perhaps TRBD1 (6 bases). Per germline, CDR1 SEHNR and CDR2 FQNEAQ (reference sequence). CDR3 length: 16 residues. The V and J ends lost 5 bases and 1 base respectively, with 15 bases between them. The CDR3: CASSASQGLSNQPQHF. CDR3 nucleotide sequence: TGTGCCAGCAGCGCCTCTCAGGGGTTAAGCAATCAGCCCCAGCATTTT.

The CDR3 loop is CASSPDRASGYTF. The CDR3 coding sequence is TGTGCCAGCAGCCCGGACAGGGCGTCTGGCTACACCTTC. The rearrangement links TRBV7-2 to TRBJ1-2, with 8 nucleotides matching TRBD1. The germline V gene has CDR1 SGHTA and CDR2 FQGNSA. V lost 5 bases, J lost 7 bases, and 6 bases stayed unmatched. The CDR3 sequence is 13 residues long.

This chain joins TRBV5-1 and TRBJ2-7; D is ambiguous. This CDR3 has 14 amino acids. Deletions cut 2 bases from V and 2 bases from J, with 11 bases between. The germline V gene has CDR1 SGHRS and CDR2 YFSETQ. The CDR3 region is CASSFTTGPYEQYF. CDR3 DNA sequence: TGCGCCAGCAGCTTTACGACTGGTCCCTACGAGCAGTACTTC. Supplemented by reference TRBV5-1 and TRBJ2-7, the full variable domain reads KAGVTQTPRYLIKTRGQQVTLSCSPISGHRSVSWYQQTPGQGLQFLFEYFSETQRNKGNFPGRFSGRQFSNSRSEMNVSTLELGDSALYLCASSFTTGPYEQYFGPGTRLTVT.

The rearrangement links TRBV5-4 to TRBJ2-5; D possibly uses TRBD1 or TRBD2 (5 bases each). Germline assignment: CDR1 SGHNT and CDR2 YYREEE (reference sequence). The CDR3 loop spans 13 amino acids. Trimming left V 3 bases short and J 5 bases short, with 11 bases between. This chain's CDR3 is CASSWGDSETQYF. The CDR3 DNA reads TGTGCCAGCAGCTGGGGAGACAGCGAGACCCAGTACTTC.

As regards this clone: The sample contains more than one DNA sequence encoding this CDR3. V is TRBV30 and J is TRBJ1-1, with D unresolved. This CDR3 spans 13 amino acids. Trimming stripped 0 bases from V and 4 bases from J, with 9 bases between. Germline V lookup: CDR1 GTSNPN, CDR2 SVGIG (reference sequence). CDR3 nucleotides: TGTGCCTGGAGTGTATCGACGGGCACTGAAGCTTTCTTT. This encodes CAWSVSTGTEAFF.

The V call is TRBV7-2, the J call TRBJ1-2; no firm D call. CDR3 length: 15 amino acids. The ends were cut back, 5 bases at V and 2 bases at J, with 15 bases in the middle. Germline V gene lookup returns CDR1 SGHTA and CDR2 FQGNSA. CDR3 nucleotides: TGTGCCAGCAGCCGAAGGGCGGAAGGGAACTATGGCTACACCTTC. It codes for CASSRRAEGNYGYTF. The complete variable domain, with remaining parts taken from reference TRBV7-2 and TRBJ1-2, reads GAGVSQSPSNKVTEKGKDVELRCDPISGHTALYWYRQSLGQGLEFLIYFQGNSAPDKSGLPSDRFSAERTGGSVSTLTIQRTQQEDSAVYLCASSRRAEGNYGYTFGSGTRLTVV.

V usage is TRBV29-1 and J usage is TRBJ2-5; the D gene could be TRBD1 or TRBD2 (6 bases each). V shed 7 bases and J shed 5 bases, with 29 bases lying between them. The CDR3 runs to 17 residues. Looked up from germline, CDR1 is SQVTM and CDR2 is ANQGSEA. This CDR3 reads CSGGFIRRDNPGETQYF. For the CDR3, the DNA is TGCAGCGGGGGGTTTATCCGGCGGGACAATCCCGGGGAGACCCAGTACTTC.